This T cell receptor beta chain was found in a study of vaccination effects on CD4 cells after COVID-19. Antigen-specific CD4+ T cell clonotypes were called by their expansion after viral peptide-pool culture in ViraFEST. Isolation of CD4+ T cells took place after approximately 10 days of culture. Each vaccine recipient was nucleocapsid antibody negative and had no prior SARS-CoV-2 infection. This clone was recorded once. What it recognizes is unknown. Some clones are missing from TCRdb's copy, which holds only in-frame ones; the method was immunoSEQ multiplex PCR. The table shows tens of thousands of clones, with approximately 73% occurring only once. Study-level findings and limits: Long after vaccination, the clones induced by infection and by vaccine shrank markedly in size. Few convalescent patients and no early post-infection timepoints were included in the study.

Germline V gives CDR1 SEHNR, CDR2 FQNEAQ (reference sequence). The CDR3 has 15 amino acids. Trimming at V came to 5 bases and at J to 2 bases, leaving 6 bases not matched to a gene. The sequences come from CD4+ T cells from PBMCs cultured with HCoV-229E spike peptides, collected before COVID-19 vaccination. The J gene is TRBJ1-2, the V gene TRBV7-9, with TRBD1 matching 9 bases. This sequence was found in a human donor who received a COVID-19 vaccine. Written as DNA, the CDR3 is TGTGCCAGCAGCCCCTACGGGACAGGGAACTATGGCTACACCTTC. Amino acid sequence: CASSPYGTGNYGYTF.